This TCR beta chain originates from a study of T cells in Graves' hyperthyroidism and ophthalmopathy. The CDR3 is 15 amino acids. Germline CDR1 is SGHTA and CDR2 is FQGNSA. Amplified TCR beta CDR3 regions derived from RNA transcripts. HTBI primers were used for first-round RT-PCR of the TCR CDR3. Via MiXCR, TCRdb re-called the multiplex PCR reads, giving one row per CDR3 protein. The sample shows 500,000 or so distinct CDR3 sequences, about 16% of them seen only once. Diagnosis relied on clinical symptoms, serum thyroxine and TRAb, thyroid ultrasound and orbital computed tomography. Sample: blood. The clonotype comes from a woman aged 25 to 39 with Graves' ophthalmopathy. The chain uses TRBV7-2 and TRBJ2-1, with 13 bases that match TRBD2. The J call may be faulty, since TRBJ2-7 better matches the DNA end. The CDR3 DNA is TGTGCCAGCAGCTCTACTAGCGGGAGGGACAATGAGCAGTACTTC. This sequence encodes CASSSTSGRDNEQYF.